Presented here are 20 T cell receptor beta chains from one specimen sequenced in a study of sequential checkpoint blockade in melanoma (dated by TCRdb to the late 2010s). This sample's treatment or condition label indicates: randomized to nivolumab then ipilimumab (arm A) or the reverse (arm B). The library came from the immunoSEQ multiplex PCR assay. TCRdb holds this immuneACCESS table with in-frame rearrangements only. Some clones are missing; in checked studies, unresolved V genes explain under half, and the rest has no known cause. This sample has roughly 2,400 clones in its table, and 25% to 30% of those were observed once. In total, the top ten clones hold about 10% of the sample. This material consisted of tumor tissue (inferred from file names), taken from a patient given nivolumab and ipilimumab in sequence. The receptors derive from a human donor with melanoma.

This clone appeared many times. The rearrangement links TRBV9 to TRBJ2-1, with D perhaps being TRBD1 or TRBD2 (5 bases each). This CDR3 has 14 residues. CDR1 and CDR2 (germline): SGDLS, YYNGEE. V was cut by 6 bases and J by 14 bases, with 24 bases left in between. The CDR3 bases are TGTGCCAGCAACCCCGGGACCCTCGGTGGTATGAAGTTCTTC. This translates into CASNPGTLGGMKFF.

This clone occurred once. The chain employs TRBV29-1 and TRBJ1-2; tentatively, D is TRBD1 (5 bases). The V gene's germline CDR1 is SQVTM and CDR2 ANQGSEA. The CDR3 is 15 residues long. The V end was cut by 4 bases, the J end by 5 bases, with 20 bases between. The CDR3 sequence is CSVGGSGYDLYGYTF. CDR3 DNA sequence: TGCAGCGTTGGGGGGTCTGGATACGATTTATATGGCTACACCTTC.

The chain recombines TRBV29-1 with TRBJ2-5; 12 bases are shared with TRBD2. The V and J ends lost 3 bases and 1 base, in that order; junction bases with no gene match: 9. This CDR3 has 17 amino acids. Germline values: CDR1 SQVTM, CDR2 ANQGSEA. The CDR3 region has the DNA TGCAGCGTTGACGGGCTAGCGGGGGGGACTTTCCAAGAGACCCAGTACTTC. Its protein product is CSVDGLAGGTFQETQYF.

The V gene is TRBV19, the J gene TRBJ2-3; D is undetermined. The V gene's germline CDR1 is LNHDA and CDR2 SQIVND (reference sequence). This CDR3 spans 13 amino acids. Deletions cut 4 bases from V and 2 bases from J, with 7 bases between. CDR3 sequence: CASSRGYTDTQYF. CDR3 DNA sequence: TGTGCCAGTAGTAGGGGATACACAGATACGCAGTATTTT.

This chain links TRBV6-8 with TRBJ1-1; D possibly corresponds to TRBD1 (6 bases). Trimming removed 5 bases from V and 4 bases from J, with 14 bases in between. The CDR3 extends over 14 amino acids. Germline CDR1 MNHGY, CDR2 SAAAGT. The CDR3 region has the DNA TGTGCCAGCAGTGGACAGCTCGGTATCACTGAAGCTTTCTTT. Translated, it gives CASSGQLGITEAFF.

The sample holds a few counts of this clone. The chain carries TRBV4-1 and TRBJ1-5; TRBD1 agrees at 7 bases. J was trimmed by 2 bases and V by 0 bases; bases with no gene match: 16. The CDR3 has 20 residues. Germline values: CDR1 MGHRA, CDR2 YSYEKL. Here the CDR3 reads CASSQDQGTARMQGNQPQHF. CDR3 sequence (DNA): TGCGCCAGCAGCCAAGACCAGGGGACAGCGAGGATGCAGGGCAATCAGCCCCAGCATTTT.

This chain connects TRBV14 to TRBJ2-1, with 13 bases identical to TRBD2. Germline V gene data show CDR1 as SGHDN and CDR2 as FVKESK. This CDR3 region has 16 residues. V shed 4 bases and J 4 bases; nucleotides not matched to a gene: 4. The CDR3 region is CASSRLAGGHYNEQFF. The CDR3 nucleotides are TGTGCCAGCAGCCGACTAGCGGGAGGTCATTACAATGAGCAGTTCTTC. Complete variable domain (other parts from reference TRBV14 and TRBJ2-1): EAGVTQFPSHSVIEKGQTVTLRCDPISGHDNLYWYRRVMGKEIKFLLHFVKESKQDESGMPNNRFLAERTGGTYSTLKVQPAELEDSGVYFCASSRLAGGHYNEQFFGPGTRLTVL.

The V call is TRBV19, the J call TRBJ1-2; D is uncertain. V lost 4 bases and J lost 4, with 13 bases in between. Per germline, CDR1 LNHDA and CDR2 SQIVND (reference sequence). The CDR3 is 14 amino acids. The CDR3 coding sequence is TGTGCCAGTAGTAGCGGCAAGGCCCTCTATGGCTACACCTTC. Residues: CASSSGKALYGYTF.

The chain couples TRBV6-8 to TRBJ2-1; 9 bases are a match to TRBD2. Germline CDR1 reads MNHGY; CDR2 reads SAAAGT. V lost 6 bases and J lost 4; bases outside the gene matches: 7. The CDR3 runs 15 residues. DNA for the CDR3: TGTGCCAGCAGGGAATCTAGCGGGATTTACAATGAGCAGTTCTTC. Translating it yields CASRESSGIYNEQFF.

This clone is deemed medium-sized (0.01 to 0.1%). The chain couples TRBV11-3 to TRBJ2-5; 9 bases match TRBD2. Germline assignment: CDR1 SGHNT and CDR2 YENEEA. The CDR3 length is 14 residues. The V gene end was trimmed by 1 base and the J gene end by 7 bases; junction bases not matched to a gene: 4. This CDR3 reads CASSLVAGDGTQYF. The CDR3 coding sequence is TGTGCCAGCAGCTTAGTAGCGGGAGACGGGACCCAGTACTTC.

This clone appeared a few times. CDR3 coding DNA: TGTGCCACCGCTGGGGAAAGAGACACCGGGGAGCTGTTTTTT. Amino acid sequence: CATAGERDTGELFF. The chain couples TRBV15 to TRBJ2-2; D remains ambiguous. The CDR3 is made up of 14 amino acids. Trimming took off 8 bases at V and 3 bases at J, with 13 bases between the two ends. Germline V gives CDR1 LNHNV, CDR2 YYDKDF (reference sequence).

The gene calls are TRBV6-1 and TRBJ2-1; 10 bases line up with TRBD2. CDR1 is MNHNS, CDR2 SASEGT, per germline. This CDR3 has 16 amino acids. J was trimmed by 5 bases and V by 0 bases; bases with no gene match: 4. The CDR3 DNA is TGTGCCAGCAGTGAAGCGCTAGCGGGGGCCCACAATGAGCAGTTCTTC. Protein sequence: CASSEALAGAHNEQFF.

The chain is built from TRBV6-8 and TRBJ1-1; the D gene is possibly TRBD1 (6 bases). The CDR3 spans 14 residues. Germline V gene lookup returns CDR1 MNHGY and CDR2 SAAAGT. Trimming left V 6 bases short and J 0 bases short, with 11 bases between. The CDR3 reads CASRTTGLNTEAFF. CDR3 nucleotide sequence: TGTGCCAGCAGAACAACAGGGCTGAACACTGAAGCTTTCTTT.

This sequence joins TRBV5-1 and TRBJ2-3; D remains ambiguous. Germline CDR1 SGHRS, CDR2 YFSETQ. The CDR3 length is 15 residues. V lost 0 bases, J lost 3 bases, and 11 bases lay in between. The CDR3, as DNA: TGCGCCAGCAGCTTGGACTCTACCCCTACAGATACGCAGTATTTT. As protein: CASSLDSTPTDTQYF.

The chain is built from TRBV28 and TRBJ1-2; unclear D gene. This CDR3 has 15 amino acids. Germline V gene sequence: CDR1 MDHEN, CDR2 SYDVKM. The V gene lost 4 bases and the J gene lost 4 bases, with 16 bases spanning the gap. The CDR3 loop is CASSYGTRMVYGYTF. CDR3 sequence (DNA): TGTGCCAGCAGTTATGGCACCCGGATGGTCTATGGCTACACCTTC.

The J gene is TRBJ1-1, the V gene TRBV19, with D unresolved. V was trimmed by 1 base and J by 4 bases, leaving 1 base between them. The CDR3 runs to 11 residues. Per the germline V gene, CDR1 is LNHDA and CDR2 is SQIVND (reference sequence). The CDR3 region is CASSIVTEAFF. The DNA for the CDR3 is TGTGCCAGTAGTATAGTCACTGAAGCTTTCTTT.

The chain uses TRBV19 and TRBJ1-1; a weak D match, TRBD1 (5 bases). CDR1 LNHDA and CDR2 SQIVND come from the germline V gene (reference sequence). Trimming took 6 bases from V and 0 from J, leaving 20 bases between them. The CDR3 is made up of 17 amino acids. This CDR3 is CASSQLFSGRLNTEAFF. Here the CDR3 DNA reads TGTGCCAGTAGCCAATTATTCTCGGGACGGTTGAACACTGAAGCTTTCTTT.

This chain uses TRBV6-8 with TRBJ2-7; 7 positions agree with TRBD2. V shed 7 bases and J 6 bases; nucleotides not matched to a gene: 9. Germline V gene data show CDR1 as MNHGY and CDR2 as SAAAGT. The CDR3 length is 13 residues. The CDR3 bases are TGTGCCAGCACCGTGGGGGGGAGCGGCGAGCAGTACGTC. This gives the protein CASTVGGSGEQYV.

This clone is termed medium-sized. This chain joins TRBV11-3 and TRBJ2-7; 7 nucleotides line up with TRBD1. Germline-derived CDR1 and CDR2 are SGHNT and YENEEA. The V segment lost 4 bases and the J segment 2 bases; nucleotides outside the gene matches: 5. The CDR3 loop spans 14 amino acids. The CDR3 is CASSSNRGPYEQYF. The CDR3 region has the DNA TGTGCCAGCAGCTCAAACAGGGGTCCCTACGAGCAGTACTTC.

V usage is TRBV29-1 and J usage is TRBJ1-1, with D possibly TRBD1 on 5 matching bases. Germline values: CDR1 SQVTM, CDR2 ANQGSEA. The V gene lost 3 bases and the J gene lost 4 bases, with 9 bases spanning the gap. The CDR3 sequence is 12 residues long. Here the CDR3 DNA reads TGCAGCGTTGACCATGGGGCCACTGAAGCTTTCTTT. Amino acid sequence: CSVDHGATEAFF. Filled out from reference TRBV29-1 and TRBJ1-1, the complete variable domain reads SAVISQKPSRDICQRGTSLTIQCQVDSQVTMMFWYRQQPGQSLTLIATANQGSEATYESGFVIDKFPISRPNLTFSTLTVSNMSPEDSSIYLCSVDHGATEAFFGQGTRLTVV.